This T cell receptor (beta chain) derives from a study of cytomegalovirus exposure and HLA in healthy donors (TCRdb year 2017). In terms of the full investigation: In an earlier analysis of approximately 500 of the donors, approximately 260 Gb of sequence data and 100 million or so unique TCR beta sequences from 180 million or so T cells were reported. An early release that covered about 600 HLA-typed donors contained around 300 gigabases of sequencing data and 70 million to 100 million unique TCR sequences. Of the 350 to 450 genotyped donors, 65% to 90% fell in the genetic ancestry cluster associated with self-reported Caucasian donors. The study was designed to test whether signatures of past pathogen exposure could be identified by cataloging public T cell receptors. Using immunosequencing, the study profiled T cell repertoires from fewer than 850 subjects and related those repertoires to cytomegalovirus serostatus. Along with the roughly 610-subject first cohort, a separate validation cohort of around 110 different subjects was used. To predict cytomegalovirus infection status, the study combined high-throughput TCR immunosequencing, statistical association of individual TCRs with disease status, and machine learning. A later analysis re-analyzed previously published TCR beta repertoires from approximately 670 donors and added high-resolution HLA genotyping to study TCR occurrence patterns. In the later analysis, no new phenotypic data were used to find candidate immune exposures; instead, reliance was placed on TCR beta sequences and their occurrence across donors. An earlier analysis of 500 to 750 of the donors applied high-throughput TCR beta sequencing to assess whether each TCR beta V gene segment acted as functional or pseudogenic. Donor age, sex, ethnicity and CMV serostatus were collected together with the repertoire data. A later genetic analysis took genome-wide SNP genotypes for about 55% of the 666 donors and used that subset as a discovery cohort. All discovery cohort repertoires had been generated on a single sequencing platform. Both class I and class II loci were covered by HLA typing, at four-digit resolution. The number of donors typed differed by locus, with 629-630 for A, B, C, DRB1 and DQB1, 522 for DQA1, about 610 for DPA1, and 472 for DPB1. Roughly five DR-DQ haplotypes were handled as single units for association and clustering because linkage in the cohort was strong. Across around 400 genotyped donors of the cohort, an average of roughly 250,000 unique TCR beta nucleotide sequences per donor were sequenced, and 15% to 20% of those sequences were non-productive. What the research found in general, with its limitations: Linkage disequilibrium might explain the correlated functional status among segregating V segments, but an unknown experimental factor could not be ruled out. A further reported finding was that TCR beta sequences accurately predicted the HLA-A and HLA-B alleles for most subjects in the first cohort. In vitro tests confirmed that a few of the cytomegalovirus-associated TCR beta chains recognize cytomegalovirus antigens. Some IMGT-functional V segments, including TRBV6-2 and TRBV6-3, could not be told apart with the 87-base-pair reads, so those segments were excluded. In a later analysis, TCR association rates were found to vary across HLA loci, with the most associated TCRs seen for DRB1 alleles and the fewest for HLA-C alleles. This cohort had only TCR beta chains sequenced, and the lack of alpha or paired-chain data limited which features could be detected. Several of the top co-occurrence clusters appeared to be linked to parvovirus B19, influenza, CMV and Epstein-Barr virus, according to a later analysis. The study gave a list of under 200 TCR beta chains associated with cytomegalovirus. In a later genetic analysis, fewer N-insertions in productive TCRs were reported among donors in an Asian-associated ancestry cluster than the roughly 640-donor mean. According to a later analysis, most CMV-associated TCR beta chains appeared to be HLA-restricted, and the HLA associations seemed to be driven largely by CMV exposure. CMV serostatus was the only immune exposure information available for the cohort. An earlier analysis of 587 of the donors showed that most TCR beta V segments appeared in productive rearrangements either about 87% or about 30% of the time, which broadly matched IMGT annotations. Fewer than 20 rarely observed V segments, including chromosome 9 orphons, were excluded from the earlier analysis of almost 600 of the donors because counts were too low. Specific HLA alleles were associated with 15,000 to 20,000 TCR beta sequences at a false discovery rate of 0.05 in a later analysis. The sequencing pipeline was judged likely to have produced a cluster of highly shared sequence variants as a technical artifact. The classifier was reported to diagnose cytomegalovirus status with high specificity and sensitivity in both the original and validation cohorts. A later analysis found that HLA-associated TCR beta chains were more clonally expanded and had lower generation probabilities than equally common non-associated chains. An association between a missense DCLRE1C variant and V-gene and J-gene trimming of TCR beta chains was found in a later genetic analysis and replicated in an independent cohort. The authors suggested that the approach could potentially be generalized to other disease states and immunological phenotypes. Assigning TCR associations to individual alleles was difficult when HLA alleles, especially DR and DQ, strongly co-occurred. Because HLA typing was unavailable for some donors at each locus, only the typed subset was used in association tests. Most TCR sequences were observed very rarely across donors, whereas some public TCRs were present in many individuals. Presence/absence analyses assumed roughly uniform sequencing depth across donors, an assumption that may not hold.

The CDR3 goes from the cysteine to the phenylalanine over 13 residues. Only the CDR3 portion is preserved as DNA: 39 bases, with reading frame beginning at the first base. V is pared back by 5 bases and J by 7 bases, with 12 bases lying between the germline termini. According to the germline V gene, CDR1 reads SGHTA and CDR2 reads FQGNSA. The cohort consisted of 600 or so healthy bone marrow donors. Cohort members were all nominally healthy when sampled, although unrecorded immune exposures were likely present. The donor was CMV seronegative and was included in the group of about 350 seronegative cohort members. A peripheral blood sample was collected from each donor, and TCR beta sequencing was performed on peripheral blood mononuclear cells. Genomic DNA extraction from the blood cell samples was performed with the Qiagen DNeasy Blood Extraction Kit. Library construction relied on the immunoSEQ multiplex PCR assay. For the multiplex PCR, a mixture combining 60 forward primers for TCR Vbeta segments and 13 reverse primers for TCR Jbeta segments was used. The CDR3 region of rearranged TCR beta genes was amplified from genomic DNA with a multiplex PCR assay. The Illumina HiSeq System was used to sequence the amplified TCR beta libraries as 87-base-pair reads. For the original study's pipeline: Across the 600 to 700 repertoires, a later analysis counted 80 million or so unique TCR beta chains, 9.5 million to 12 million of which were shared by at least two donors. A nearest-neighbor algorithm error-corrected the raw reads and collapsed the reads into unique sequences, merging closely related sequences to remove PCR and sequencing errors. CDR3 sequences were aligned to IMGT reference sequences to assign V, D and J gene segments. For a sequence to be retained, a match of at least six nucleotides to both a V gene segment and a J gene segment was required. A rearrangement was called productive if the CDR3 had no stop codons and remained in frame with V and J, and every other rearrangement was called non-productive. CDR3 was defined according to IMGT convention as the region running from the second conserved V-encoded cysteine to the conserved J-encoded phenylalanine. In an earlier analysis of just under 600 of the donors, sequences lacking an unambiguous match to a single V gene segment were excluded. In an earlier analysis of 587 of the donors, a V segment was called functional when productive rearrangements were above 56.7%, and segregating when the standard deviation between donors exceeded 5%. To diagnose cytomegalovirus status from the catalog of TCR beta chain sequences, a statistical classification framework was built. In a later analysis, V and J genes were assigned by comparing TCR nucleotide sequences against IMGT/GENE-DB human TR gene sequences. In a later analysis, CDR3 sequences and most-parsimonious VDJ recombination scenarios were assigned using the TCRdist pipeline. In a later analysis, each TCR beta chain was defined by its CDR3 amino acid sequence together with its V-gene family, and reads without a unique V-gene family were excluded. A later analysis removed over 500 highly shared, low-generation-probability nucleotide sequences to deal with suspected cross-contamination and a sequencing artifact. For each public chain, a later analysis derived a clonal expansion index from normalized ranks of inferred template counts within each repertoire. In a later analysis, generation probabilities were computed with a VDJ recombination model fitted to out-of-frame rearrangements, and the resulting probabilities were checked against IGoR. A later analysis scored TCR-TCR, TCR-HLA and TCR-CMV co-occurrence with hypergeometric tests, applying a repertoire-size bias correction to TCR pairs. To estimate false discovery rates, a later analysis permuted the HLA or CMV assignments 20 times. In a later analysis, co-occurring TCRs were grouped with DBSCAN, and TCRdist sequence similarity was added when clustering was performed within HLA-allele-positive subsets. Co-occurrence clustering excluded repertoires with fewer than 30,000 or more than 120,000 public chains, plus five with anomalous nucleotide sharing. This is the immuneACCESS table as TCRdb keeps it, with only in-frame sequences that have V and J called. A part of the clones is gone; compared with another copy, unresolved V genes explain less than half, and the rest is unexplained. The D gene and trimming were derived from the DNA, and the V and J assignments and clone size from that table. The sample data list approximately 130,000 clones, and around 77% of these were observed just once. The ten largest make up approximately 1.2% of the sample.

Turning to this clone: It lacks a known antigen. No per-base quality is available; no much larger clone lies one base away.

What was sequenced was PBMCs. This sequence originates from a man aged 50-59 years in good health and CMV-seronegative. The V and J segments used are TRBV7-2 and TRBJ1-5; a weak D assignment points to TRBD1 (6 bases agree). The DNA sequence is TGTGCCAGCAGCAGGACAGAGGGACAGCCCCAGCATTTT. This is translated as CASSRTEGQPQHF. Full variable domain (CDR3 extended with the reference TRBV7-2 and TRBJ1-5 proteins): GAGVSQSPSNKVTEKGKDVELRCDPISGHTALYWYRQSLGQGLEFLIYFQGNSAPDKSGLPSDRFSAERTGGSVSTLTIQRTQQEDSAVYLCASSRTEGQPQHFGDGTRLSIL.